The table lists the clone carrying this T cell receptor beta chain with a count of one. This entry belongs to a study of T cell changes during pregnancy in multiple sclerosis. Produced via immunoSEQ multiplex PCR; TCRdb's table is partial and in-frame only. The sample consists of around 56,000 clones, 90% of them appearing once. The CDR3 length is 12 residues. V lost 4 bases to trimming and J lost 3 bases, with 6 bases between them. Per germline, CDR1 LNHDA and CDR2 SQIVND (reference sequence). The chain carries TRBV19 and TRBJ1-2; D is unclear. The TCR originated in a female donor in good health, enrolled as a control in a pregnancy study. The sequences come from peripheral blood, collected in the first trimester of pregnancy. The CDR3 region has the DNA TGTGCCAGTAGTAGAACAGACTATGGCTACACCTTC. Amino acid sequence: CASSRTDYGYTF.